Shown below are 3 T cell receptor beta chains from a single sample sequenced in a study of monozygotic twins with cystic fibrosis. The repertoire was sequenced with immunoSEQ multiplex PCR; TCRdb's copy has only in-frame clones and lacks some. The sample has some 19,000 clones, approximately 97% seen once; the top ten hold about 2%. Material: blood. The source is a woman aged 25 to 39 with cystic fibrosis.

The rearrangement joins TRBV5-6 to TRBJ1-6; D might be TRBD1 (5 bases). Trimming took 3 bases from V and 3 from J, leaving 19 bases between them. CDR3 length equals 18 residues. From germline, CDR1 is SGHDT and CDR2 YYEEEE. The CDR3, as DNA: TGTGCCAGCAGCTCGCCTCCCGGGGCCAGTCGCTATAATTCACCCCTCCACTTT. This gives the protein CASSSPPGASRYNSPLHF.

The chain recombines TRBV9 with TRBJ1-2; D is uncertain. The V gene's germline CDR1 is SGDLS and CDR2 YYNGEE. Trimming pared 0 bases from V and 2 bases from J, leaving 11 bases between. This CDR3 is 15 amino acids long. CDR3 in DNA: TGTGCCAGCAGCGTAGCTACGTCAGGCAACTATGGCTACACCTTC. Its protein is CASSVATSGNYGYTF.

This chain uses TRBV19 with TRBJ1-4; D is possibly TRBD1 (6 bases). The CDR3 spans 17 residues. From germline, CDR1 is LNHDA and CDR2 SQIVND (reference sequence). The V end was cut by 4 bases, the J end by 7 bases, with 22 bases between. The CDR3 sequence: CASSTNPQQGGREKLFF. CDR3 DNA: TGTGCCAGTAGTACCAATCCCCAACAGGGTGGACGTGAAAAACTGTTTTTT.